Each of the 24 T cell receptor beta chains below was sequenced from the same sample in a study of T cell repertoires in cytomegalovirus infection. TCRdb processed the reads anew with MiXCR; each CDR3 protein has one entry. The repertoire holds around 170,000 distinct CDR3 sequences, approximately 15% seen once, with more than 20% in the top ten. The sequenced sample consisted of PBMCs. These receptors all stem from a human donor in good health (CMV status not recorded). Some clones in this sample may be carry-over from other donors' samples.

This sequence joins TRBV12-3 or TRBV12-4 and TRBJ2-7, with 7 bases that match TRBD1. The length of the CDR3 is 13 residues. V lost 5 bases, J lost 3 bases, and 4 bases stayed unmatched. CDR3 sequence reads: CASSHTGVYEQYF. CDR3 bases: TGTGCCAGCAGTCATACAGGGGTCTACGAGCAGTACTTC.

This clonotype was counted ten times or more. This chain links TRBV28 with TRBJ2-7; D possibly matches TRBD1 or TRBD2 (5 bases each). Germline V gives CDR1 MDHEN, CDR2 SYDVKM. The CDR3 extends over 15 amino acids. The V end lost 3 bases, the J end lost 1 base, and 13 bases lay between the germline ends. The CDR3 here is CASSLGELMSYEQYF. The CDR3 coding sequence is TGTGCCAGCAGTTTGGGGGAGTTAATGTCCTACGAGCAGTACTTC.

In its sample, this clonotype was seen many times. CDR3 coding DNA: TGTGCCAGCAGCCGAGGGACAGGGATTTTGAACACTGAAGCTTTCTTT. Its translation: CASSRGTGILNTEAFF. The chain recombines TRBV11-1 with TRBJ1-1; TRBD1 aligns across 9 bases. Per germline, CDR1 SGHAT and CDR2 FQDESV (reference sequence). V lost 5 bases and J lost 0; bases outside the gene matches: 7. The CDR3 has 16 residues.

This clonotype was counted ten times or more. The rearrangement joins TRBV7-6 to TRBJ2-6; TRBD1 matches 9 bases. The J segment lost 1 base and the V segment lost 2 bases, leaving 9 bases of the junction unmatched. CDR1 is SGHVS, CDR2 FNYEAQ, per germline. The CDR3 runs 19 residues. CDR3 residues: CASSLRRDRDISGANVLTF. The CDR3 nucleotides are TGTGCCAGCAGCTTACGCCGGGACAGGGATATTTCTGGGGCCAACGTCCTGACTTTC.

This rearrangement joins TRBV18 to TRBJ2-7; 7 bases line up with TRBD1. Germline values: CDR1 KGHSH, CDR2 LQKENI. This CDR3 is 15 amino acids long. The trim removed 3 bases at V and 3 bases at J, leaving 8 bases unmatched. The CDR3 coding sequence is TGTGCCAGCTCACCCAAGGGGGACAGATACTACGAGCAGTACTTC. Translating gives CASSPKGDRYYEQYF.

This clonotype came up many times. The DNA for the CDR3 is TGTGCCAGCAGCTTACTAGCGGGAACCCAGGAGACCCAGTACTTC. This encodes CASSLLAGTQETQYF. The rearrangement links TRBV7-2 to TRBJ2-5, with TRBD2 identical over 9 bases. CDR1 is SGHTA and CDR2 is FQGNSA in the germline V gene. CDR3 length equals 15 residues. V dropped 2 bases and J dropped 5; count of bases not matched to a gene: 6.

This clonotype has ten or more counts. This chain joins TRBV7-9 and TRBJ1-5, with 7 bases aligning to TRBD1. The CDR3 spans 15 residues. Germline assignment: CDR1 SEHNR and CDR2 FQNEAQ (reference sequence). Trimming cost V 4 bases and J 0 bases; bases outside gene matches: 3. In DNA, the CDR3 is TGTGCCAGCAGCTACACAGGGGATAGCAATCAGCCCCAGCATTTT. This sequence encodes CASSYTGDSNQPQHF.

Only a few counts were recorded for this clonotype. The chain recombines TRBV20-1 with TRBJ1-3; 9 bases map to TRBD1. The CDR3 spans 15 residues. With V trimmed by 5 bases and J by 1 base, 6 bases remained unmatched. Germline-derived CDR1 and CDR2 are DFQATT and SNEGSKA (reference sequence). CDR3 nucleotides: TGCAGTGCTTCTACAGACAGGGGGTCTGGAAACACCATATATTTT. Its protein product is CSASTDRGSGNTIYF.

V is TRBV12-3 or TRBV12-4 and J is TRBJ1-5; perhaps TRBD1 as D (6 bases). Trimming stripped 2 bases from V and 3 bases from J, with 11 bases between. The CDR3 loop spans 15 amino acids. DNA of the CDR3: TGTGCCAGCAGTTTATCAGGGGTGGACAATCAGCCCCAGCATTTT. Its protein is CASSLSGVDNQPQHF.

This clonotype was counted at least ten times. The chain recombines TRBV28 with TRBJ2-3; no definite D call. V shed 2 bases and J shed 8 bases, with 14 bases lying between them. CDR1 is MDHEN and CDR2 is SYDVKM in the germline V gene. The length of the CDR3 is 14 residues. CDR3 sequence (DNA): TGTGCCAGCAGTTTAAATGGCTGGGCAACTACGCAGTATTTT. The encoded protein is CASSLNGWATTQYF.

CDR3 coding DNA: TGTGCCATCAGTTGGGACAGACGTTACGAGCAGTACTTC. Its translation is CAISWDRRYEQYF. The J gene is TRBJ2-7, the V gene TRBV10-3, with 7 bases aligning to TRBD1. The V segment lost 5 bases and the J segment 4 bases; nucleotides outside the gene matches: 5. The CDR3 spans 13 residues. Germline V gives CDR1 ENHRY, CDR2 SYGVKD.

There are a few counts of this clonotype. The rearrangement links TRBV6-1 to TRBJ1-5; D gene uncertain. V was cut by 0 bases and J by 6 bases, with 12 bases left in between. The CDR3 consists of 15 residues. Germline loops: CDR1 MNHNS, CDR2 SASEGT. CDR3 bases: TGTGCCAGCAGTGAAGCGCTGATGAGGATTCAGCCCCAGCATTTT. This encodes CASSEALMRIQPQHF.

About this clonotype itself: One end of the junction is discordant with germline, which a read error may explain. The chain links TRBV28 to TRBJ1-5, with 7 bases fitting TRBD1. Germline V CDR1 and CDR2: MDHEN, SYDVKM. This CDR3 contains 13 residues. This chain's CDR3 is CASSLDMRQGLGF. CDR3 nucleotide sequence: TGTGCCAGCAGTTTAGATATGAGACAGGGTCTAGGGTTT.

The V and J genes are TRBV11-2 and TRBJ2-1; no reliable D call. CDR1 and CDR2 (germline): SGHAT, FQNNGV. Between the trimmed V and J ends, which lost 6 bases and 9 bases, there was a span of 15 bases. The CDR3 runs to 13 residues. The CDR3 bases are TGTGCCAGCAGGAAACCGGTTTGGGTTGAGCAGTTCTTC. The encoded protein is CASRKPVWVEQFF.

The CDR3 loop reads CATSDRRGTGELFF. CDR3 DNA sequence: TGTGCCACCAGTGATCGAAGGGGCACCGGGGAGCTGTTTTTT. The chain has TRBV24-1 and TRBJ2-2, with D perhaps matching TRBD1 (5 bases). V dropped 3 bases and J dropped 4 bases, with 8 bases sitting between them. This CDR3 contains 14 residues. Per germline, CDR1 KGHDR and CDR2 SFDVKD.

V and J are TRBV6-1 and TRBJ2-2; 8 bases are a match to TRBD1. V gave up 6 bases and J gave up 4 bases; unmatched junction bases: 10. Germline V CDR1 and CDR2: MNHNS, SASEGT. This CDR3 region has 16 residues. This chain's CDR3 is CASSKTGAIGTGELFF. CDR3 in DNA: TGTGCCAGCAGCAAGACAGGGGCTATAGGCACCGGGGAGCTGTTTTTT.

This chain joins TRBV29-1 and TRBJ2-4; tentatively, D is TRBD2 (5 bases). V dropped 0 bases and J dropped 6 bases, with 6 bases sitting between them. In germline, CDR1 is SQVTM, CDR2 ANQGSEA. The CDR3 loop spans 12 amino acids. The DNA of the CDR3 is TGCAGCGTTGAAGATCGGGGAAACATTCAGTACTTC. Its translation is CSVEDRGNIQYF.

The table lists this clonotype with many counts. The V and J genes are TRBV7-2 and TRBJ2-1, with 14 bases that match TRBD2. Losses at the gene ends were 4 bases for V and 6 bases for J; bases not matched to a gene: 2. This CDR3 is built from 15 residues. The V gene's germline CDR1 is SGHTA and CDR2 FQGNSA. The DNA of the CDR3 is TGTGCCAGCAGCTATGGGACTAGCGGGGGCAATGAGCAGTTCTTC. This sequence encodes CASSYGTSGGNEQFF.

This clonotype was observed at least ten times. In DNA form, the CDR3 reads TGTGCCAGCAGCCTCCCTAAGGGGTACCAAGAGACCCAGTACTTC. Its protein is CASSLPKGYQETQYF. The chain employs TRBV7-9 and TRBJ2-5; a weak D match, TRBD1 (5 bases). The CDR3 is 15 residues long. Trimming pared 5 bases from V and 0 bases from J, leaving 13 bases between. CDR1 and CDR2 (germline): SEHNR, FQNEAQ (reference sequence).

This clonotype occurred many times. The chain is built from TRBV6-1 and TRBJ1-5; tentatively, D is TRBD1 (6 bases). Trimming removed 6 bases at V and 11 bases at J, with 14 bases between. The CDR3 sequence is 12 residues long. Germline V gives CDR1 MNHNS, CDR2 SASEGT. CDR3 DNA: TGTGCCAGCAGAGAACAGGGATCGGCCCAGCATTTT. It yields the protein CASREQGSAQHF.

This rearrangement joins TRBV7-9 to TRBJ1-5; tentative D call: TRBD1 (5 bases). Trimming removed 7 bases at V and 3 bases at J, with 10 bases between. The germline V gene encodes CDR1 SEHNR and CDR2 FQNEAQ (reference sequence). CDR3 length: 13 residues. CDR3 coding DNA: TGTGCCAGCACCGGGGGAAACAATCAGCCCCAGCATTTT. The encoded protein is CASTGGNNQPQHF.

A few counts support this clonotype. The CDR3 protein is CASSGRDTGVWNEQFF. CDR3 DNA: TGTGCCAGCAGCGGACGAGATACAGGGGTGTGGAATGAGCAGTTCTTC. The chain recombines TRBV7-9 with TRBJ2-1; 7 bases line up with TRBD1. Germline assignment: CDR1 SEHNR and CDR2 FQNEAQ (reference sequence). This CDR3 spans 16 amino acids. The J segment lost 7 bases and the V segment lost 5 bases, leaving 14 bases of the junction unmatched. Drawing the rest from reference TRBV7-9 and TRBJ2-1, the complete variable domain is DTGVSQNPRHKITKRGQNVTFRCDPISEHNRLYWYRQTLGQGPEFLTYFQNEAQLEKSRLLSDRFSAERPKGSFSTLEIQRTEQGDSAMYLCASSGRDTGVWNEQFFGPGTRLTVL.

This chain links TRBV7-3 with TRBJ1-5; D unclear. V was cut by 2 bases and J by 4 bases, with 9 bases left in between. The CDR3 contains 14 residues. The V gene's germline CDR1 is SGHTA and CDR2 FQGTGA. The CDR3 sequence: CASSLSQMNQPQHF. DNA for the CDR3: TGTGCCAGCAGCTTATCACAGATGAATCAGCCCCAGCATTTT.

This chain connects TRBV29-1 to TRBJ1-2; 7 nucleotides match TRBD1. The CDR3 is 16 amino acids. CDR1 is SQVTM and CDR2 is ANQGSEA in the germline V gene. Germline trimming cut 0 bases from V and 1 base from J; bases unmatched to any gene: 8. CDR3 region: CSVEDQRDRFNYGYTF. CDR3 nucleotide sequence: TGCAGCGTTGAAGATCAGAGGGACAGATTTAACTATGGCTACACCTTC.